The source of this TCR beta chain is a study of post-analysis software for immune sequencing data (dated by TCRdb to the mid-2010s). Some background on the complete study: The recorded disease courses included relapsing-remitting, secondary progressive and progressive-relapsing multiple sclerosis, and some patients had no subtype annotation. Patient repertoires were compared against ten to eleven previously published healthy control repertoires from donors aged about 6 to 25 years. A subset of samples was prepared in parallel using single-end sample barcoding, then pooled and co-amplified after Illumina adapter ligation.

What the study reported, not specific to this receptor: Direct clustering with F measure showed strong co-clustering of samples prepared in the same batch, prompting a batch-effect correction. Significantly higher frequencies in patients than in controls were found for roughly 5 TRBV segments, including TRBV5-6, TRBV5-1 and TRBV20-1. The multiple sclerosis patient group was slightly younger than the control group. Compared with controls, multiple sclerosis patients had significantly lower normalized Chao1 diversity, a finding suggesting substantial peripheral T-cell clonal expansion.

As regards this clonotype: What this receptor recognizes is not known. No base-level quality is on record; no much larger clone is a single base apart.

CDR1 and CDR2 were assigned from the germline V gene as ENHRY and SYGVKD. Its CDR3 holds 13 amino acids, cysteine through phenylalanine. Left in the record is the CDR3 DNA by itself, 39 bases read in frame from the first base. V trim: 6 bases; J trim: 4 bases; unmatched bases: 4. The library came from PCR. Sequencing relied on an Illumina HiSeq 2500. Unique molecular identifiers were incorporated into TCR beta cDNA libraries to reduce PCR and sequencing biases. Some 500,000 cDNA molecules were obtained for every 1 to 10 million input T cells, so each molecule roughly corresponded to one T cell. The patient libraries were prepared and sequenced with the same protocol used for the earlier healthy control dataset. Within a given batch, samples were prepared together, multiplexed and sequenced on the same HiSeq lane. From the authors' description of their analysis: MIGEC handled the raw barcoded reads, throwing out single-read molecular identifier groups before consensus assembly and CDR3 extraction. VDJtools was used for post-analysis of the clonotype tables, and diversity was normalized by down-sampling every dataset to the size of the smallest sample. In repertoire overlap clustering, CDR3 amino acid sequences, but not nucleotide sequences, were matched to correct batch-related cross-sample contamination. Through fastp at Q25 and MiXCR, TCRdb rebuilt clones from the public reads, retaining in-frame beta chains. Duplicate CDR3 protein sequences are folded into a single record with the most common DNA and genes. TCRdb's processing, not the authors', yielded these V and J calls. Recorded for this sample are hundreds of thousands of distinct CDR3 sequences; less than 35% of them occurred a single time. The ten largest make up approximately 0.6% of the sample.

To demonstrate the VDJtools post-analysis software, TCR beta repertoires were profiled from the peripheral blood of 13 young patients with multiple sclerosis. The patients with multiple sclerosis were children and adolescents between 6 and 15 years of age. The V and J genes are TRBV10-3 and TRBJ1-2, with TRBD1 matching 8 junction bases. The sequenced sample was blood. This TCR derives from a girl aged 10-17 years with multiple sclerosis. The CDR3 region has the sequence CAISQDRVYGYTF. The DNA reads TGTGCCATCAGCCAGGACAGGGTCTATGGCTACACCTTC.